Below are 26 T cell receptor beta chains sequenced from a single sample in a study of blood T cells in healthy people across ages. The second PCR ran roughly 7 to 11 cycles with a sample-barcoded 5' primer and J-beta primers. One entry per CDR3 protein, called by TCRdb with MiXCR from the 5' RACE reads. Here the sample spans hundreds of thousands of distinct CDR3 sequences, roughly 25% being singletons. These same data were also listed under a study on T cells of mothers and their children.

Sequenced: blood. The receptors originated from a boy aged 5-17 years in good health.

This clonotype was counted many times. The chain recombines TRBV25-1 with TRBJ2-7, with a weak D call TRBD2 (5 bases). Per the germline V gene, CDR1 is MGHDK and CDR2 is SYGVNS. This CDR3 comprises 12 residues. V shed 3 bases and J shed 3 bases, with 6 bases lying between them. The CDR3 bases are TGTGCCAGCAGTGATGGGAGCTACGAGCAGTACTTC. Its translation: CASSDGSYEQYF.

V and J are TRBV4-1 and TRBJ1-2; TRBD1 is a possible D gene (6 bases). The germline V and J ends were trimmed by 4 bases and 7 bases, with 16 bases remaining between them. The germline gives CDR1 MGHRA, CDR2 YSYEKL. The CDR3 covers 14 residues. As DNA, the CDR3 is TGCGCCAGCAGCCCAGGAGTCAGGGGATCTGGCTACACCTTC. Amino acids: CASSPGVRGSGYTF.

The chain employs TRBV14 and TRBJ2-3; 8 bases agree with TRBD1. The germline V gene encodes CDR1 SGHDN and CDR2 FVKESK. The CDR3 has 14 amino acids. With 3 bases clipped from V and 4 bases from J, the junction kept 3 bases outside the gene matches. The CDR3 region has the DNA TGTGCCAGCAGCCATACGGACAGGGCAGATACGCAGTATTTT. Protein: CASSHTDRADTQYF.

In this sample, this clonotype turned up many times. The chain carries TRBV9 and TRBJ2-5; unclear D gene. CDR1 is SGDLS and CDR2 is YYNGEE in the germline V gene. There are 12 residues in the CDR3. Trimming shortened V by 3 bases and J by 4 bases, and 7 bases separated the two germline ends. The CDR3 region is CASSGERETQYF. The CDR3 nucleotides read TGTGCCAGCAGCGGCGAGAGAGAGACCCAGTACTTC.

The chain has TRBV29-1 and TRBJ2-1, with a weak D call TRBD2 (5 bases). Trimming removed 4 bases from V and 0 bases from J, with 16 bases in between. CDR3 length equals 16 residues. The germline CDR1 and CDR2 sequences are SQVTM and ANQGSEA. The CDR3 loop is CSVGYVGLSSYNEQFF. DNA of the CDR3: TGCAGCGTTGGTTATGTAGGACTGAGCTCCTACAATGAGCAGTTCTTC.

V usage is TRBV11-3 and J usage is TRBJ1-4, with 9 bases matching TRBD1. The V segment lost 2 bases and the J segment 6 bases; nucleotides outside the gene matches: 4. Germline assignment: CDR1 SGHNT and CDR2 YENEEA. This CDR3 is built from 15 residues. CDR3 protein: CASSLSWDRDEKLFF. The CDR3 DNA is TGTGCCAGCAGCTTATCGTGGGACAGGGATGAAAAACTGTTTTTT.

This clonotype was seen a few times. CDR3 in amino acids: CASSLMGGADYNEQFF. The CDR3 coding sequence is TGTGCCAGCAGCTTAATGGGCGGAGCGGATTACAATGAGCAGTTCTTC. The rearrangement uses TRBV7-3 and TRBJ2-1, with D perhaps matching TRBD2 (5 bases). There are 16 residues in the CDR3. Germline V lookup: CDR1 SGHTA, CDR2 FQGTGA. V shed 1 base and J shed 4 bases, with 14 bases lying between them.

The V call is TRBV10-2, the J call TRBJ1-2; D remains ambiguous. The V end was cut by 0 bases, the J end by 8 bases, with 10 bases between. CDR3 length equals 13 residues. CDR1 is WSHSY, CDR2 SAAADI, per germline. The CDR3 loop reads CASSESAKPGYTF. In DNA form, the CDR3 reads TGCGCCAGCAGTGAGTCGGCCAAACCAGGCTACACCTTC.

V usage is TRBV5-6 and J usage is TRBJ2-5; TRBD2 is a possible D gene (6 bases). Near its end, the DNA agrees better with TRBJ2-1, so the J call may be wrong. Germline V gene lookup returns CDR1 SGHDT and CDR2 YYEEEE. This CDR3 is built from 16 residues. CDR3 sequence reads: CASSWGPGLRYNEQFF. The CDR3 nucleotides read TGTGCCAGCAGCTGGGGACCGGGACTTCGCTACAATGAGCAGTTCTTC.

The genes are TRBV6-1 and TRBJ1-5; D is perhaps TRBD1 (5 bases). Trimming removed 8 bases at V and 0 bases at J, with 20 bases between. Germline CDR1 reads MNHNS; CDR2 reads SASEGT. The CDR3 covers 17 residues. DNA for the CDR3: TGTGCCAGCTCCCCGGGAGGCCGGGGGTATAGCAATCAGCCCCAGCATTTT. Its protein product is CASSPGGRGYSNQPQHF.

This clonotype turned up a few times. This chain joins TRBV10-3 and TRBJ2-6; maybe TRBD1 (6 bases). Germline lookup yields CDR1 ENHRY and CDR2 SYGVKD. V dropped 2 bases and J dropped 1 base, with 12 bases sitting between them. The CDR3 is 17 amino acids. This CDR3 is CAISEPKGGSGANVLTF. The DNA for the CDR3 is TGTGCCATCAGTGAGCCGAAAGGGGGTTCTGGGGCCAACGTCCTGACTTTC.

The rearrangement links TRBV12-3 or TRBV12-4 to TRBJ1-4; weak D call: TRBD1 (5 bases). The CDR3 spans 13 residues. Trimming removed 5 bases at V and 11 bases at J, with 15 bases between. The CDR3 DNA is TGTGCCAGCAGTCCCGGGGGGGGGGACAAACTGTTTTTT. Protein: CASSPGGGDKLFF.

Details on this clonotype: The junction departs from the called germline gene at one end, perhaps through a read error. The chain has TRBV24-1 and TRBJ2-1, with a weak D call TRBD1 (6 bases). The germline gives CDR1 KGHDR, CDR2 SFDVKD. The CDR3 has 20 amino acids. CDR3 amino acids: CATSPSPRRGWSLGRDEPFF. Written as DNA, the CDR3 is TGTGCCACCAGTCCGTCCCCTCGAAGGGGGTGGTCTCTAGGCAGGGATGAGCCGTTCTTC.

The DNA for the CDR3 is TGTGCCACCAGCAGGTATTTCGGGGAGCTGTTTTTT. This translates into CATSRYFGELFF. The chain combines TRBV15 with TRBJ2-2; D ambiguous. Trimming left V 3 bases short and J 7 bases short, with 6 bases between. Germline V gene sequence: CDR1 LNHNV, CDR2 YYDKDF (reference sequence). The CDR3 has 12 amino acids.

This clonotype was counted only a few times. V usage is TRBV6-4 and J usage is TRBJ1-1; D is ambiguous. In germline, CDR1 is MRHNA, CDR2 SNTAGT. V was trimmed by 3 bases and J by 4 bases, leaving 9 bases between them. This CDR3 spans 13 amino acids. The CDR3 sequence is CASSDGLTTEAFF. The CDR3 DNA reads as TGTGCCAGCAGTGATGGACTGACCACTGAAGCTTTCTTT.

This clonotype showed up just a few times. The chain uses TRBV28 and TRBJ2-5, with D perhaps being TRBD1 or TRBD2 (5 bases each). CDR3 length: 15 residues. Germline V lookup: CDR1 MDHEN, CDR2 SYDVKM. V gave up 3 bases and J gave up 2 bases, with 13 bases separating them. The CDR3 is CASSFPGTAQETQYF. The DNA of the CDR3 is TGTGCCAGCAGTTTCCCCGGGACCGCACAAGAGACCCAGTACTTC.

The chain joins TRBV9 to TRBJ2-1; TRBD2 is a possible D gene (6 bases). Germline V gene sequence: CDR1 SGDLS, CDR2 YYNGEE. Trimming cost V 4 bases and J 3 bases, with 14 bases left between them. The CDR3 consists of 15 residues. As DNA, the CDR3 is TGTGCCAGCAGCTTCGGGGGAGCTTACTACAATGAGCAGTTCTTC. Translation: CASSFGGAYYNEQFF.

This chain joins TRBV28 and TRBJ2-7, with D perhaps TRBD1 or TRBD2 (5 bases each). The CDR3 spans 15 residues. Trimming left V 3 bases short and J 3 bases short, with 15 bases between. Germline V gene data show CDR1 as MDHEN and CDR2 as SYDVKM. Here the CDR3 reads CASSLKGLGVYEQYF. CDR3 sequence (DNA): TGTGCCAGCAGTTTGAAAGGGTTGGGGGTCTACGAGCAGTACTTC.

The gene calls are TRBV12-3 or TRBV12-4 and TRBJ2-3, with D possibly being TRBD2 (5 bases). V was pared by 3 bases and J by 4 bases, with 11 bases between. There are 14 residues in the CDR3. CDR3 sequence: CASSFSPGSDTQYF. In DNA form, the CDR3 reads TGTGCCAGCAGTTTCTCTCCGGGGTCAGATACGCAGTATTTT.

This sequence joins TRBV2 and TRBJ2-2, with 7 bases identical to TRBD2. The germline CDR1 and CDR2 sequences are SNHLY and FYNNEI. CDR3 size: 15 residues. Trimming took 5 bases from V and 0 from J; bases not matched to a gene: 3. CDR3 sequence: CASSNLAANTGELFF. The CDR3 DNA reads as TGTGCCAGCAGTAATCTAGCGGCGAACACCGGGGAGCTGTTTTTT.

This clonotype has a handful of counts. V is TRBV7-2 and J is TRBJ1-1; D possibly corresponds to TRBD1 (5 bases). This CDR3 is 14 amino acids long. The V gene lost 0 bases and the J gene lost 5 bases, with 10 bases spanning the gap. Per the germline V gene, CDR1 is SGHTA and CDR2 is FQGNSA. Here the CDR3 reads CASSLAGTGTEAFF. For the CDR3, the DNA is TGTGCCAGCAGCTTAGCCGGGACGGGGACTGAAGCTTTCTTT.

Only a few counts were recorded for this clonotype. The rearrangement joins TRBV9 to TRBJ1-4, with D unresolved. V was clipped by 2 bases and J by 1 base, with 6 bases between them. The germline CDR1 and CDR2 sequences are SGDLS and YYNGEE. The CDR3 is 14 residues long. The CDR3 loop is CASSVGRTNEKLFF. CDR3 DNA sequence: TGTGCCAGCAGCGTTGGGAGAACTAATGAAAAACTGTTTTTT. Filled out from reference TRBV9 and TRBJ1-4, the complete variable domain reads DSGVTQTPKHLITATGQRVTLRCSPRSGDLSVYWYQQSLDQGLQFLIQYYNGEERAKGNILERFSAQQFPDLHSELNLSSLELGDSALYFCASSVGRTNEKLFFGSGTQLSVL.

This clonotype has more than one count but fewer than ten. The V call is TRBV12-3 or TRBV12-4, the J call TRBJ2-3; 12 bases fit TRBD2. The CDR3 is 17 amino acids. The V gene end was trimmed by 5 bases and the J gene end by 5 bases; junction bases not matched to a gene: 11. This CDR3 is CASSPSGRAEGVDTQYF. The DNA for the CDR3 is TGTGCCAGCAGTCCTAGCGGGAGGGCCGAAGGTGTAGATACGCAGTATTTT.

This clonotype was observed at least ten times. The genes are TRBV7-9 and TRBJ2-7, with a weak D call TRBD2 (6 bases). Per the germline V gene, CDR1 is SEHNR and CDR2 is FQNEAQ (reference sequence). V lost 1 base to trimming and J lost 6 bases, with 7 bases between them. This CDR3 has 12 residues. The CDR3 bases are TGTGCCAGCAGCTTAGGTAGCGGCGAGCAGTACTTC. This translates into CASSLGSGEQYF.

This chain joins TRBV2 and TRBJ1-2; no clear D. The length of the CDR3 is 15 residues. Trimming shortened V by 2 bases and J by 2 bases, and 12 bases separated the two germline ends. CDR1 and CDR2 from the germline V gene are SNHLY and FYNNEI. The CDR3 here is CASSESGGINYGYTF. The CDR3, as DNA: TGTGCCAGCAGTGAAAGTGGAGGGATAAACTATGGCTACACCTTC.

Details on this clonotype: The CDR3 does not close with the conserved phenylalanine or tryptophan, likely indicating a read error. CDR3 nucleotide sequence: TGCGCCAGCAGCTTGTCGGGGCTCAACTCCTACAATGAGCAGTTCTTA. It codes for CASSLSGLNSYNEQFL. The chain carries TRBV5-1 and TRBJ2-1; the D call may be TRBD1 or TRBD2 (5 bases each). V was shortened by 1 base and J by 0 bases, with 11 bases between the two germline ends. The CDR3 consists of 16 residues. Germline CDR1 SGHRS, CDR2 YFSETQ.